The rows below give T cell receptor beta chains drawn from one sample of a study of OX40 agonist ivuxolimab in advanced cancers. Data came from immunoSEQ multiplex PCR; TCRdb stores just in-frame clones and leaves some out. This sample has around 92,000 clones, with more than 75% found just once. The sample consisted of CD4+ or CD8+ T cells sorted from blood, taken in a trial of the OX40 agonist ivuxolimab. The receptor source for this set is an adult with an advanced solid tumor such as melanoma, head and neck, liver or kidney cancer. Each CDR3 is given with its conserved first and last residue. D genes are given only for firm matches. A clone size is listed for some rows: how often the clone was seen (once, few, many), or a class if it is expanded.

D gene	clone size	V gene	J gene	CDR3 protein	CDR3 DNA
.	.	TRBV18	TRBJ1-4	CASSPGVWDEKLFF	TGTGCCAGCTCCCCAGGGGTTTGGGATGAAAAACTGTTTTTT
.	.	TRBV19	TRBJ1-5	CASSIGLSDQPQHF	TGTGCCAGTAGTATAGGACTTTCTGATCAGCCCCAGCATTTT
.	.	TRBV6-5	TRBJ2-3	CASREDGLDTQYF	TGTGCCAGCAGGGAGGACGGTTTAGATACGCAGTATTTT
.	.	TRBV7-7	TRBJ2-1	CASSPQGGNSYNEQFF	TGTGCCAGCAGCCCCCAAGGAGGTAACTCCTACAATGAGCAGTTCTTC
.	once	TRBV7-2	TRBJ2-2	CASTRTLDTGELFF	TGTGCCAGCACCAGGACATTAGACACCGGGGAGCTGTTTTTT
.	.	TRBV6-5	TRBJ1-2	CASSYSSRYYGYTF	TGTGCCAGCAGTTACTCGAGCAGGTACTATGGCTACACCTTC
.	.	TRBV28	TRBJ1-1	CASSLDSYTEAFF	TGTGCCAGCAGTTTAGACAGCTACACTGAAGCTTTCTTT
TRBD1	.	TRBV9	TRBJ2-2	CASSVRGQGTGELFF	TGTGCCAGCAGCGTAAGGGGACAGGGGACCGGGGAGCTGTTTTTT
TRBD1	.	TRBV7-9	TRBJ1-2	CASSLVGFGDSSNYGYTF	TGTGCCAGCAGCTTAGTTGGCTTTGGGGACAGTTCTAACTATGGCTACACCTTC
.	.	TRBV10-3	TRBJ2-5	CAIRERLGQGQETQYF	TGTGCCATCAGGGAACGGTTGGGCCAGGGCCAAGAGACCCAGTACTTC
TRBD2	.	TRBV7-9	TRBJ2-5	CASSLLAGGRETQYF	TGTGCCAGCAGCTTGCTAGCGGGGGGGCGAGAGACCCAGTACTTC
.	.	TRBV5-6	TRBJ1-2	CASSSWAGASGYTF	TGTGCCAGCAGCTCCTGGGCGGGGGCGAGTGGCTACACCTTC
.	.	TRBV7-9	TRBJ2-5	CASSLGRQVLQETQYF	TGTGCCAGCAGCTTAGGTAGACAGGTCCTCCAAGAGACCCAGTACTTC
.	.	TRBV6-5	TRBJ1-2	CASSDPGASDGYTF	TGTGCCAGCAGTGACCCGGGGGCGTCAGATGGCTACACCTTC
TRBD1	.	TRBV5-1	TRBJ2-1	CASSWTGVRNNEQFF	TGCGCCAGCAGCTGGACAGGGGTGAGGAACAATGAGCAGTTCTTC
TRBD2	.	TRBV6-5	TRBJ2-1	CASSWTSGGSYNEQFF	TGTGCCAGCAGTTGGACTAGCGGGGGATCCTACAATGAGCAGTTCTTC
.	.	TRBV4-3	TRBJ1-6	CASSQDMVYSYNSPLHF	TGCGCCAGCAGCCAAGATATGGTTTACTCCTATAATTCACCCCTCCACTTT
.	.	TRBV11-2	TRBJ1-1	CASSLDGWGLTEAFF	TGTGCCAGCAGCTTAGATGGTTGGGGGTTGACTGAAGCTTTCTTT
.	.	TRBV9	TRBJ2-2	CASSVDTGELFF	TGTGCCAGCAGCGTAGACACCGGGGAGCTGTTTTTT
TRBD1	.	TRBV18	TRBJ1-4	CASSPPGQDEKLFF	TGTGCCAGCTCACCACCGGGACAGGATGAAAAACTGTTTTTT
.	.	TRBV28	TRBJ1-1	CASSGEGRVNTEAFF	TGTGCCAGCAGTGGTGAGGGACGGGTGAACACTGAAGCTTTCTTT
.	once	TRBV19	TRBJ1-1	CASSMTLEDTEAFF	TGTGCCAGTAGTATGACACTGGAGGACACTGAAGCTTTCTTT
.	.	TRBV28	TRBJ2-4	CASSLVHIAKNIQYF	TGTGCCAGCAGTTTGGTTCATATAGCCAAAAACATTCAGTACTTC
.	.	TRBV6-1	TRBJ2-1	CASSESVPGYNEQFF	TGTGCCAGCAGTGAAAGTGTTCCAGGCTACAATGAGCAGTTCTTC
.	.	TRBV5-1	TRBJ2-2	CASSFPGELFF	TGCGCCAGCAGCTTCCCCGGGGAGCTGTTTTTT
.	.	TRBV7-2	TRBJ2-2	CASSLVAANTGELFF	TGTGCCAGCAGCTTAGTGGCGGCAAACACCGGGGAGCTGTTTTTT
.	.	TRBV7-8	TRBJ1-2	CASSLAGAYYGYTF	TGTGCCAGCAGCCTGGCGGGGGCCTACTATGGCTACACCTTC
.	.	TRBV7-2	TRBJ2-5	CASSLQYQETQYF	TGTGCCAGCAGCTTACAGTACCAAGAGACCCAGTACTTC
.	.	TRBV30	TRBJ1-1	CAWSVFGANTEAFF	TGTGCCTGGAGTGTATTCGGTGCGAACACTGAAGCTTTCTTT
.	.	TRBV25-1	TRBJ1-1	CASSDPDPDTEAFF	TGTGCCAGCAGTGACCCAGACCCTGACACTGAAGCTTTCTTT
.	once	TRBV6-6	TRBJ1-4	CASWGNEKLFF	TGTGCCAGCTGGGGAAATGAAAAACTGTTTTTT
TRBD1	.	TRBV19	TRBJ1-2	CASKWGDRDYGYTF	TGTGCCAGTAAATGGGGGGACAGGGACTATGGCTACACCTTC
.	.	TRBV2	TRBJ1-4	CASSEQGGEKLFF	TGTGCCAGCAGTGAACAAGGGGGGGAAAAACTGTTTTTT
TRBD2	.	TRBV7-3	TRBJ2-1	CASSFLAGDEQFF	TGTGCCAGCAGCTTCTTGGCGGGGGATGAGCAGTTCTTC
.	.	TRBV10-3	TRBJ1-2	CASTARETNYGYTF	TGTGCCTCAACGGCCAGGGAAACTAACTATGGCTACACCTTC
.	.	TRBV29-1	TRBJ2-2	CSVEPLATGELFF	TGCAGCGTTGAACCCCTAGCAACCGGGGAGCTGTTTTTT
.	.	TRBV4-1	TRBJ1-6	CASSRTLAFERTHNSPLHF	TGCGCCAGCAGCCGAACCCTGGCATTCGAAAGAACCCATAATTCACCCCTCCACTTT
TRBD1	.	TRBV29-1	TRBJ1-2	CSAGRGDRRNYGYTF	TGCAGCGCCGGACGTGGGGACAGGCGGAACTATGGCTACACCTTC
.	.	TRBV29-1	TRBJ1-3	CSAFDSSSGNTIYF	TGCAGCGCCTTTGACTCGAGCTCTGGAAACACCATATATTTT
.	.	TRBV13	TRBJ2-1	CASSLPPGNPYNEQFF	TGTGCCAGCAGCTTACCTCCAGGGAACCCTTACAATGAGCAGTTCTTC
.	once	TRBV9	TRBJ1-2	CASSPQPGAYGYTF	TGTGCCAGCAGCCCCCAGCCGGGGGCCTATGGCTACACCTTC
TRBD2	.	TRBV7-9	TRBJ2-3	CASSLGASGGTDTQYF	TGTGCCAGCAGCTTAGGGGCTAGCGGGGGCACAGATACGCAGTATTTT
TRBD1	.	TRBV7-9	TRBJ1-1	CASRSGQGRPEAFF	TGTGCCAGCAGATCCGGACAGGGTCGTCCTGAAGCTTTCTTT
.	.	TRBV7-9	TRBJ1-2	CASSPQVGGYGYTF	TGTGCCAGCAGCCCACAGGTCGGAGGCTATGGCTACACCTTC
.	.	TRBV4-3	TRBJ2-1	CASSQEGGAGTANNEQFF	TGCGCCAGCAGCCAAGAAGGGGGGGCCGGGACAGCGAACAATGAGCAGTTCTTC
.	.	TRBV4-2	TRBJ1-4	CASSQETGSLDEKLFF	TGTGCCAGCAGCCAAGAAACGGGGTCCTTGGACGAAAAACTGTTTTTT
.	few	TRBV15	TRBJ1-2	CATSRESSSNYGYTF	TGTGCCACCAGCAGAGAGAGCTCCTCTAACTATGGCTACACCTTC
TRBD1	.	TRBV18	TRBJ1-3	CASSLYGTAPSGNTIYF	TGTGCCAGCTCACTCTACGGGACAGCGCCTTCTGGAAACACCATATATTTT
TRBD2	.	TRBV7-9	TRBJ2-6	CASSLGGRISGANVLTF	TGTGCCAGCAGCTTGGGAGGGCGGATCTCTGGGGCCAACGTCCTGACTTTC
.	.	TRBV2	TRBJ2-3	CASSETQDPSTDTQYF	TGTGCCAGCAGTGAAACTCAAGATCCCAGCACAGATACGCAGTATTTT
.	once	TRBV29-1	TRBJ2-7	CSVRLTGYEQYF	TGCAGCGTCCGCCTAACGGGATACGAGCAGTACTTC
.	.	TRBV10-2	TRBJ1-6	CASSESAADSPLHF	TGCGCCAGCAGTGAGTCGGCGGCAGATTCACCCCTCCACTTT
.	few	TRBV2	TRBJ1-4	CASSEAKDSTSTNEKLFF	TGTGCCAGCAGTGAAGCGAAGGACAGCACTTCAACTAATGAAAAACTGTTTTTT
.	many	TRBV4-3	TRBJ2-3	CASSSDTGKDTQYF	TGCGCCAGCAGCTCGGACACAGGGAAAGATACGCAGTATTTT
.	.	TRBV9	TRBJ1-2	CASSTRGQLFENYGYTF	TGTGCCAGCAGCACCCGGGGGCAGCTCTTCGAGAACTATGGCTACACCTTC
.	.	TRBV9	TRBJ2-6	CASSVGVGIAGANVLTF	TGTGCCAGCAGCGTGGGGGTCGGGATTGCTGGGGCCAACGTCCTGACTTTC
.	.	TRBV30	TRBJ2-5	CAWSRTAPGETQYF	TGTGCCTGGAGTCGTACTGCCCCGGGAGAGACCCAGTACTTC
.	.	TRBV5-4	TRBJ1-2	CASSTQVRYGYTF	TGTGCCAGCAGCACGCAGGTTAGATATGGCTACACCTTC
TRBD1	.	TRBV6-5	TRBJ1-2	CASSYSRTGGYGYTF	TGTGCCAGCAGTTACTCGAGGACAGGGGGCTATGGCTACACCTTC